This T cell receptor beta chain was documented in a study of shared clonotypes between healthy human individuals (dated by TCRdb to the early 2020s). Turning to the overall study: The cohort included a few men and two women between 18 and 49 years of age. Libraries were prepared and TCR repertoires were sequenced by different laboratories using diverse techniques, in order to increase sequencing depth and limit assay-specific biases. For each donor, three plates each were used for CD4 naive and CD4 memory, two plates were used for CD8 naive, and one plate was used for CD8 memory. Blood TCR repertoires of four to six healthy adults were deeply sequenced to estimate repertoire size and the extent of clonotype sharing between individuals. Leukapheresis yielded between about 0.85 and 9.5 billion PBMCs per donor. General conclusions and limits of the study: About 5% of naive CD4, 3.5% of naive CD8, roughly 2.5% of memory CD4, and roughly 0.4% of memory CD8 clonotypes were shared across several donors. Incomplete sequencing was indicated by rarefaction of sorted-subset datasets, despite the large sequencing depth. Pairwise subsampling indicated that sequencing depth was expected to affect the degree of clonotype sharing among donors. Because the study included only a small number of donors, the genetic and exposure-history diversity represented was limited. Compared with non-shared clonotypes, clonotypes shared by all four sorted-subset donors had higher generation probabilities. Sampling was restricted to blood, and TCR repertoires in tissue are likely to differ from TCR repertoires in blood. Naive subsets generally had larger estimated clonotype richness than memory subsets did.

TCR CDR3 regions were amplified from genomic DNA by multiplex PCR using the deep immunoSEQ assay. Genomic DNA extracted from each cell subset was distributed evenly over all wells of several immunoSEQ 96-well plates, and each plate served as one replicate. For sorted subsets, roughly 0.2 ug genomic DNA, equal to about 30,000 T cell genomes, was loaded into each replicate PCR. Purified libraries were measured with a Qubit 3.0 fluorometer, size-checked on a Bioanalyzer 2100, and measured again with the KAPA Library Quantification kit. Every immunoSEQ 96-well plate was sequenced on a separate single-read 150-cycle Illumina NextSeq 550 flow cell. The authors' pipeline ran thus. Because the immunoSEQ output held only junctional sequences and lacked quality scores, the filtering could not match the filtering applied to full-length reads. Sequences were annotated with PyIR, a Python wrapper for IgBLAST v1.9, using IMGT germline references to assign V/J genes and CDR3. Reads with weak V/J assignments (E-value above 1e-6), missing CDR3, stop codons, out-of-frame junctions, or ambiguous translated residues were removed. V3J clonotypes were defined as sequences sharing an identical inferred V gene, J gene, and CDR3 amino acid sequence. Percentage overlap between repertoires was computed as shared unique clonotypes divided by the size of the smaller repertoire. RTK rarefaction, the Chao1 estimator, and Recon v2.1 estimates of unobserved clonotypes were used to assess repertoire richness. For all TCRbeta clonotypes obtained by the gDNA method from several donors, generation probabilities were computed with OLGA. TCRdb took this table from immuneACCESS and kept in-frame rearrangements with V and J called. Such tables lack part of the clones; where checked against another copy, unresolved V genes explain under half of the gap, and the rest is unexplained. That table furnishes V, J and clone size, whereas the DNA furnished D and trimming. Present in this sample are hundreds of thousands of clones, just over 95% of which were seen just once. The top ten clones comprise about 0.25% of the sample.

Note on this clone: Its antigen target is currently unknown. One base away there is no much larger clone; base qualities are not given.

From its cysteine to its phenylalanine, the CDR3 spans 13 amino acids. The read is trimmed to its CDR3 DNA, 39 bases read in frame from base 1. V and J lose 3 bases and 4 bases, and a span of 9 bases separates them. According to the germline V gene (reference sequence), CDR1 reads MNHEY and CDR2 reads SMNVEV. For the CD8 naive samples, CD45RO-negative cells were positively selected for CCR7, yielding a CD45RA+CCR7+ population from which TemRA cells were excluded. The donors were healthy, HIV-negative adults who had no recently reported acute infections or vaccinations. All donors were Caucasian adults living in Nashville, Tennessee, USA. After blood collection by leukapheresis, PBMCs were isolated using Ficoll-Histopaque density gradient centrifugation and then cryopreserved in the vapor phase of liquid nitrogen. Purity and quantity of every magnetically sorted T cell population were checked by analytical flow cytometry. From each sorted fraction, genomic DNA was isolated and quantified by UV absorbance on a Nanodrop 2000c.

Here the chain combines TRBV27 and TRBJ1-1; there is no confident call for the D gene. Source material: naive CD8+ T cells sorted from blood. Interpreted using the paper, the cell subset or site label stands for: CD45RA+CCR7+. This receptor was obtained from a man aged 30-40 years in good health. Read as DNA, the sequence is TGTGCCAGCAGTTTGGGCCCTGCCACTGAAGCTTTCTTT. This gives the protein CASSLGPATEAFF.